Listed below are T cell receptor beta chains from one sample, sequenced in a study of T cells in tuberculosis. Assay: immunoSEQ multiplex PCR; the TCRdb copy retains only in-frame clones and omits some. Of 50,000 or so clones in the sample, 88% were seen once. The sequenced sample was CD1b-GMM tetramer-negative cells sorted from PBMCs. Every receptor here comes from an adult woman with latent tuberculosis. Each CDR3 is given with its conserved first and last residue. D genes are given only for firm matches. Clone size, where shown, is once, few, many, or a class for clones that have expanded.

d_call,v_call,clone_size,j_call,cdr3_nt,cdr3_aa
TRBD2,TRBV11-2,once,TRBJ2-7,TGTGCCAGCATGACTAGCGAGAACTACGAGCAGTACTTC,CASMTSENYEQYF
NA,TRBV6-4,NA,TRBJ1-1,TGTGCCAGCAGGCCCACCCGACAGGCCACTGAAGCTTTCTTT,CASRPTRQATEAFF
TRBD1,TRBV30,NA,TRBJ1-3,TGTGCCTCCATGACAGGGGGGAACTCTGGAAACACCATATATTTT,CASMTGGNSGNTIYF
TRBD1,TRBV18,NA,TRBJ1-5,TGTGCCAGCTCACCTCTCCCGACAGGGGGCGAGATCCAGCCCCAGCATTTT,CASSPLPTGGEIQPQHF
TRBD2,TRBV9,NA,TRBJ2-1,TGTGCCAGCAGCGGACCTGCAGCGGGGGGGCCGTCTGAGCAGTTCTTC,CASSGPAAGGPSEQFF
NA,TRBV13,NA,TRBJ2-7,TGTGCCAGCAGCTTATCAGGGATTCTAGCGAACCCGTCCTACGAGCAGTACTTC,CASSLSGILANPSYEQYF
NA,TRBV6-5,NA,TRBJ1-1,TGTGCCAGCAGTTTTTCGAGAAACACTGAAGCTTTCTTT,CASSFSRNTEAFF
NA,TRBV18,NA,TRBJ1-1,TGTGCCAGTCTGGCGGCGAACACTGAAGCTTTCTTT,CASLAANTEAFF
NA,TRBV7-9,NA,TRBJ1-2,TGTGCCAGCAGCTCACACTCAGGGGACTATGGCTACACCTTC,CASSSHSGDYGYTF
TRBD2,TRBV7-9,NA,TRBJ2-7,TGTGCCAGCAGCTTCCTAGCGGCTGGAATCGAGCAGTACTTC,CASSFLAAGIEQYF
TRBD1,TRBV7-9,NA,TRBJ2-5,TGTGCCAGCAGCTTGGGGGACAGGGGGCCTCAAGAGACCCAGTACTTC,CASSLGDRGPQETQYF
TRBD1,TRBV9,NA,TRBJ2-7,TGTGCCAGCAGCGCCGGGACAGGGGGGTACGAGCAGTACTTC,CASSAGTGGYEQYF
TRBD1,TRBV15,NA,TRBJ2-3,TGTGCCACCAGCACCTGGACAGGGGACACAGATACGCAGTATTTT,CATSTWTGDTDTQYF
TRBD1,TRBV6-5,NA,TRBJ1-1,TGTGCCAGCAGTTACTCCAGGGGGCACACTGAAGCTTTCTTT,CASSYSRGHTEAFF
NA,TRBV5-1,NA,TRBJ1-4,TGCGCCAGCAGCTTTTACGGTGAGGGAAAACTGTTTTTT,CASSFYGEGKLFF
TRBD2,TRBV19,NA,TRBJ2-5,TGTGCCAGTAGTGGAGGACTAGCGGGAGGGCCGGGTGGTGAGACCCAGTACTTC,CASSGGLAGGPGGETQYF
NA,TRBV7-3,NA,TRBJ2-3,TGTGCCAGCAGCCCCCTTAGCACAGATACGCAGTATTTT,CASSPLSTDTQYF
NA,TRBV7-9,NA,TRBJ2-5,TGTGCCAGCAGCTTAGTATCTGTAGAAGAGACCCAGTACTTC,CASSLVSVEETQYF
TRBD1,TRBV4-1,NA,TRBJ2-2,TGCGCCAGCAGCCAAGAAAACAGGGGACCCACCGGGGAGCTGTTTTTT,CASSQENRGPTGELFF
TRBD1,TRBV6-5,NA,TRBJ2-7,TGTGCCAGCAGTTTTCACAGGGGGTCCTACGAGCAGTACTTC,CASSFHRGSYEQYF
TRBD1,TRBV28,NA,TRBJ2-1,TGTGCCAGCAGTTTAGGGGTTGGGACAGGGGATAATGAGCAGTTCTTC,CASSLGVGTGDNEQFF
NA,TRBV18,NA,TRBJ2-5,TGTGCCAGCTCGCCGACAGAACCAGAGACCCAGTACTTC,CASSPTEPETQYF
TRBD1,TRBV18,NA,TRBJ1-2,TGTGCCAGCTCACAACAGGGGATCTATGGCTACACCTTC,CASSQQGIYGYTF
NA,TRBV4-2,once,TRBJ2-3,TGTGCCAGCAGCCATACCGGTCGAGATACGCAGTATTTT,CASSHTGRDTQYF
TRBD1,TRBV28,NA,TRBJ2-1,TGTGCCAGCACCCACTTCGGGACAGAGTCCTACAATGAGCAGTTCTTC,CASTHFGTESYNEQFF
NA,TRBV6-1,NA,TRBJ1-5,TGTGCCAGCAGTGAAAATGGCTTTCCCAATCAGCCCCAGCATTTT,CASSENGFPNQPQHF
NA,TRBV5-4,NA,TRBJ1-2,TGTGCCAGCAGCTTGGACAGGGAAGGCTACACCTTC,CASSLDREGYTF
NA,TRBV7-9,NA,TRBJ2-7,TGTGCCAGCAGCTTACTCGGGAGCGCCAACGAGCAGTACTTC,CASSLLGSANEQYF
NA,TRBV4-2,few,TRBJ2-2,TGTGCCAGCAGCCAAGATAGGGGTATCCCCGGGGAGCTGTTTTTT,CASSQDRGIPGELFF
NA,TRBV27,NA,TRBJ1-2,TGTGCCAGCAGTCCCGCGGGGGCTGTTAACTATGGCTACACCTTC,CASSPAGAVNYGYTF
TRBD1,TRBV6-6,NA,TRBJ1-2,TGTGCCAGCAGTCCGACAGGGGGCTATGGCTACACCTTC,CASSPTGGYGYTF
TRBD1,TRBV4-3,NA,TRBJ2-4,TGCGCCAGCAGCCACTACGCTAAAACCCGGGACAGGGATTTAGGCATTCAGTACTTC,CASSHYAKTRDRDLGIQYF
NA,TRBV9,NA,TRBJ2-5,TGTGCCAGCAGCGTAGGGGGGCAACAAGAGACCCAGTACTTC,CASSVGGQQETQYF
TRBD2,TRBV25-1,NA,TRBJ2-1,TGTGCCAGCCCCGGACTAGCGGGCCCATACAATGAGCAGTTCTTC,CASPGLAGPYNEQFF
TRBD1,TRBV9,NA,TRBJ1-2,TGTGCCAGCAGCCAAAAGGGGGCGGGGAACTATGGCTACACCTTC,CASSQKGAGNYGYTF